The rows below give T cell receptor beta chains drawn from one sample of a study of blood T cell repertoires in COVID-19. The repertoire was sequenced with immunoSEQ multiplex PCR; TCRdb's copy has only in-frame clones and lacks some. The sample consists of about 59,000 clones, 91% of them appearing once. The sample comprised peripheral blood. Receptors originate from a human donor in a cohort sampled during active COVID-19. CDR3s leave out the opening cysteine and the closing phenylalanine or tryptophan.

J gene,V gene,CDR3 length,CDR3 protein
TRBJ2-1,TRBV30,14,AWSVLLAGGYNEQF
TRBJ2-2,TRBV7-8,13,ASSLAGAYTGELF
TRBJ2-7,TRBV7-9,15,ASRPAPGTESSYEQY
TRBJ2-1,TRBV6-1,15,ASSDVTPESSYNEQF
TRBJ1-1,TRBV19,9,ASSINNEAF
TRBJ2-7,TRBV27,13,ASSFGTGPSYEQY
TRBJ1-1,TRBV18,13,ASSREQGVFIEAF
TRBJ2-2,TRBV29-1,11,SGRQGPAGELF
TRBJ2-3,TRBV5-5,13,ASSLAGWGTDTQY
TRBJ2-1,TRBV2,13,ASCEQGQRGNEQF
TRBJ2-3,TRBV30,11,AWDRYNTDTQY
TRBJ1-2,TRBV27,12,ASSTPGTNGGYT
TRBJ2-3,TRBV12-5,15,ASGLGGLAGFTDTQY
TRBJ1-3,TRBV10-3,14,AIQMTGGGYGNTIY
TRBJ1-4,TRBV14,13,ASSPGTVPNEKLF
TRBJ1-6,TRBV6-5,12,ASRRTGNNSPLH
TRBJ1-2,TRBV6-5,13,ASSYSGTLSYGYT
TRBJ2-1,TRBV19,13,ASSIQYGTNGEQF
TRBJ1-6,TRBV6-6,12,ASSRGQGASPLH
TRBJ1-2,TRBV7-3,11,ASSFKGTGGYT
TRBJ1-6,TRBV18,13,ASSPSGQGGSPLH
TRBJ1-4,TRBV7-9,16,ASSAGDRGRGTNEKLF
TRBJ2-3,TRBV5-1,15,ASSFTHRGPVTDTQY
TRBJ2-3,TRBV7-3,12,ASSIGGGADTQY
TRBJ2-1,TRBV28,10,ASTLGGLPQF